This T cell receptor beta chain was identified in a study of CD8+CD57+ T cells in acquired aplastic anemia. About the research overall: Sorted CD4+ and CD8+ cells yielded DNA averaging roughly 3.3 ug.

Study-level points and caveats: Patients and controls shared 25 to 35 CD8+ CDR3 sequences, highly expressed in patients. Patient and control CD8+ Simpson's diversity was not significantly different.

This clonotype has a count of ten or more. Its antigen is as yet unknown. Patients sequenced had flow cytometry evidence of CD8+CD57+ cell expansion. Prior therapy had not been administered to any patient at the time of blood sampling. Genomic DNA served as template for TCR beta VDJ and CDR3 profiling. One entry per CDR3 protein results from TCRdb running MiXCR on the reads. This table holds roughly 280,000 distinct CDR3 sequences, roughly 59% found once. The CDR3 spans 14 residues. Germline lookup yields CDR1 MNHNY and CDR2 SVGAGI (reference sequence). The germline V and J ends were trimmed by 2 bases and 7 bases, with 12 bases remaining between them.

V is TRBV6-6 and J is TRBJ2-1, with a possible D match to TRBD2 (7 bases). Material for sequencing was sorted CD4+, CD8+, or CD8+CD57+ T cells (not recorded which) from PBMCs. The receptor was isolated from a human donor with aplastic anemia. Here the CDR3 DNA reads TGTGCCAGCAGTTACGTGGGGGGGCTAAATGAGCAGTTCTTC. Its protein is CASSYVGGLNEQFF.